The text below deals with one T cell receptor beta chain. Its specificity is unknown. A single record per CDR3 protein comes from TCRdb applying MiXCR to the RT-PCR reads. The sample lists 610,000 or so distinct CDR3 sequences; less than 15% were seen once. Deletions cut 1 base from V and 4 bases from J, with 13 bases between. This CDR3 has 15 amino acids. The germline gives CDR1 LGHNA, CDR2 YSLEER. This sample is drawn from a study of response to subunit inactivated influenza vaccine. Study results and limitations: Authors suggested each seasonal flu vaccination may recruit only limited numbers of new T cells.

The genes are TRBV4-3 and TRBJ1-2; no reliable D call. Sample: PBMCs from blood, taken about 11 days after vaccination. The clonotype originates from a man aged 50-59 years who received an inactivated influenza vaccine. The CDR3 loop is CASSQVSGEIYGYTF. The DNA for the CDR3 is TGCGCCAGCAGCCAAGTTAGCGGGGAAATCTATGGCTACACCTTC.